This note documents a single T cell receptor (beta chain) sequence. The data were obtained in a study of blood T cell repertoires in COVID-19. The wider study: T cells, B-cell-depleted T cells, or PBMCs provided the cDNA or gDNA that served as material.

Method: immunoSEQ multiplex PCR; TCRdb's copy keeps in-frame clones and lacks some. The sample includes 400,000 to 450,000 clones, approximately 92% of them seen just once. The recovered donors of Cohort 3 showed two negative PCRs, clearance, or symptom resolution. The source of this sequence is a man under 40 who had recovered from COVID-19. The specimen sequenced was PBMCs or T cells enriched from blood (not recorded which).

Here the CDR3 DNA reads TGTGCCTGGAGTGTGAAAGCGGGGGCCTACAATGAGCAGTTCTTC. Protein product: CAWSVKAGAYNEQFF. The V call is TRBV30, the J call TRBJ2-1, with TRBD2 identical over 8 bases. CDR1 GTSNPN and CDR2 SVGIG come from the germline V gene (reference sequence). The CDR3 length is 15 residues. J lost 2 bases, V lost 0 bases, and 3 bases had no gene match.